The 30 T cell receptor beta chains below were found in one sample sequenced in a study of identical twins. TCRdb passed the 5' RACE reads through MiXCR, listing each CDR3 protein once. The sample has approximately 1.8 million distinct CDR3 sequences; about 30% are singletons. Sequenced material: cord blood. The receptors were sampled from a newborn girl in good health.

This clonotype came up a few times. This chain uses TRBV2 with TRBJ2-3; TRBD2 matches 9 bases. This CDR3 spans 15 amino acids. Unmatched junction bases numbered 3, after V lost 4 bases and J lost 1 base. Germline-derived CDR1 and CDR2 are SNHLY and FYNNEI. The CDR3 spells CASSVWTSGTDTQYF. The CDR3, as DNA: TGTGCCAGCAGTGTTTGGACTAGCGGCACAGATACGCAGTATTTT.

This clonotype was observed a few times. The chain links TRBV20-1 to TRBJ1-2; D not certain. Germline CDR1 reads DFQATT; CDR2 reads SNEGSKA (reference sequence). Trimming left V 0 bases short and J 6 bases short, with 11 bases between. The CDR3 sequence is 13 residues long. CDR3 sequence: CSARDLGGDGYTF. The CDR3 DNA sequence: TGCAGTGCTAGAGACCTCGGTGGGGATGGCTACACCTTC.

This clonotype was seen a few times. The chain links TRBV9 to TRBJ2-4; 9 bases match TRBD2. The DNA matches TRBJ2-7 better at its end, which makes the J call doubtful. From germline, CDR1 is SGDLS and CDR2 YYNGEE. The CDR3 consists of 15 residues. The CDR3 nucleotides read TGTGCCAGCAGCGTAGATCCTAGCGGGGATTACGAGCAGTACTTC. Translating gives CASSVDPSGDYEQYF.

This clonotype was seen only once. The V and J genes are TRBV20-1 and TRBJ2-7; D is possibly TRBD2 (6 bases). Deletions cut 3 bases from V and 9 bases from J, with 24 bases between. The CDR3 runs 15 residues. The germline V gene has CDR1 DFQATT and CDR2 SNEGSKA (reference sequence). The CDR3 is CSARPLAVSYNGQYF. The CDR3 DNA follows: TGCAGTGCTAGGCCACTAGCTGTCTCCTACAATGGGCAGTACTTC.

This clonotype was seen only a few times. This sequence joins TRBV9 and TRBJ1-4; D might be TRBD1 (6 bases). This CDR3 region has 14 residues. V shed 3 bases and J shed 7 bases, with 13 bases lying between them. Looked up from germline, CDR1 is SGDLS and CDR2 is YYNGEE. The CDR3 protein is CASSAQGMAEKLFF. CDR3 in DNA: TGTGCCAGCAGCGCACAGGGCATGGCTGAAAAACTGTTTTTT. Complete variable domain (other parts from reference TRBV9 and TRBJ1-4): DSGVTQTPKHLITATGQRVTLRCSPRSGDLSVYWYQQSLDQGLQFLIQYYNGEERAKGNILERFSAQQFPDLHSELNLSSLELGDSALYFCASSAQGMAEKLFFGSGTQLSVL.

In its sample, this clonotype was seen a few times. As DNA, the CDR3 is TGTGCCATCAGGGGCACCGGGGAGCTGTTTTTT. Translating gives CAIRGTGELFF. The chain uses TRBV10-3 and TRBJ2-2; D uncertain. The CDR3 runs 11 residues. Trimming shortened V by 6 bases and J by 4 bases, and 3 bases separated the two germline ends. CDR1 is ENHRY, CDR2 SYGVKD, per germline.

A few counts support this clonotype. This chain links TRBV10-2 with TRBJ1-6, with a tentative D call TRBD1 (5 bases). There are 13 residues in the CDR3. Trimming removed 6 bases from V and 8 bases from J, with 11 bases in between. The germline V gene encodes CDR1 WSHSY and CDR2 SAAADI. The CDR3 sequence: CASRDPGHSPLHF. CDR3 DNA sequence: TGCGCCAGCAGGGATCCGGGACATTCACCCCTCCACTTT.

This chain connects TRBV2 to TRBJ1-2, with 9 positions matching TRBD1. This CDR3 comprises 16 residues. The germline V gene has CDR1 SNHLY and CDR2 FYNNEI. The V gene end was trimmed by 6 bases and the J gene end by 4 bases; junction bases not matched to a gene: 12. CDR3 nucleotide sequence: TGTGCCAGCAGACCCGGACAGGGGAGTGCTGGCTATGGCTACACCTTC. It specifies CASRPGQGSAGYGYTF.

This clonotype was seen more than once but under ten times. The rearrangement joins TRBV4-1 to TRBJ1-1; no clear D. V lost 3 bases and J 2 bases, leaving 10 bases between the germline ends. Germline CDR1 reads MGHRA; CDR2 reads YSYEKL. The CDR3 loop spans 14 amino acids. CDR3 protein: CASSQPRGNTEAFF. CDR3 nucleotides: TGCGCCAGCAGCCAGCCTCGAGGAAACACTGAAGCTTTCTTT.

The V gene is TRBV6-2 or TRBV6-3, the J gene TRBJ2-1; 8 nucleotides match TRBD2. J gave up 4 bases and V 6 bases, and 5 bases lay outside the gene matches. The CDR3 extends over 14 amino acids. In germline, CDR1 is MNHEY, CDR2 SVGEGT. The CDR3 spells CASRGLDRYNEQFF. CDR3 nucleotides: TGTGCCAGCAGGGGACTAGATCGGTACAATGAGCAGTTCTTC.

This chain joins TRBV29-1 and TRBJ2-3; a possible D gene is TRBD2 (8 bases). CDR1 is SQVTM and CDR2 is ANQGSEA in the germline V gene. CDR3 length: 17 residues. V lost 5 bases and J lost 1, with 22 bases in between. CDR3 protein: CSVKGGGTAVGTDTQYF. The DNA of the CDR3 is TGCAGCGTTAAAGGCGGGGGGACAGCGGTCGGCACAGATACGCAGTATTTT.

This clonotype has just a few counts. The chain couples TRBV4-2 to TRBJ2-7; 9 positions match TRBD2. The CDR3 length is 16 residues. Germline loops: CDR1 LGHNA, CDR2 YNFKEQ. Germline trimming cut 3 bases from V and 6 bases from J; bases unmatched to any gene: 12. CDR3 sequence reads: CASSQMTSGSEGEQYF. The CDR3 nucleotides are TGTGCCAGCAGCCAGATGACTAGCGGATCAGAGGGCGAGCAGTACTTC.

The chain joins TRBV20-1 to TRBJ1-1, with 7 bases aligning to TRBD1. J gave up 0 bases and V 5 bases, and 12 bases lay outside the gene matches. Germline loops: CDR1 DFQATT, CDR2 SNEGSKA (reference sequence). This CDR3 comprises 16 residues. The CDR3 bases are TGCAGTGCTCGCAGACGTCCCGGGACAGTGAACACTGAAGCTTTCTTT. Translation gives CSARRRPGTVNTEAFF.

The V and J genes are TRBV9 and TRBJ2-1; 7 nucleotides match TRBD2. The V segment lost 3 bases and the J segment 4 bases; nucleotides outside the gene matches: 4. The CDR3 has 14 residues. Germline-derived CDR1 and CDR2 are SGDLS and YYNGEE. The DNA of the CDR3 is TGTGCCAGCAGCGCTCAAGCGGGATACAATGAGCAGTTCTTC. Amino acid sequence: CASSAQAGYNEQFF.

This chain joins TRBV20-1 and TRBJ2-4, with D possibly TRBD2 on 5 matching bases. The CDR3 loop spans 13 amino acids. Germline V lookup: CDR1 DFQATT, CDR2 SNEGSKA (reference sequence). The ends were cut back, 2 bases at V and 13 bases at J, with 18 bases in the middle. The CDR3 sequence: CSARPHSLGEQYF. CDR3 coding DNA: TGCAGTGCTAGACCCCATTCGCTGGGAGAGCAGTACTTC.

This clonotype was detected only a few times. The V gene is TRBV10-3, the J gene TRBJ2-5; perhaps TRBD1 as D (5 bases). This CDR3 is built from 15 residues. The V end lost 4 bases, the J end lost 2 bases, and 14 bases lay between the germline ends. Germline V gene lookup returns CDR1 ENHRY and CDR2 SYGVKD. CDR3 region: CAISAFQGAQETQYF. The CDR3 DNA reads as TGTGCCATCAGTGCCTTTCAAGGGGCACAAGAGACCCAGTACTTC.

J is TRBJ2-1 and V is TRBV21-1; no check of the table's D call, TRBD1, against the DNA was made. The J call may be faulty, since TRBJ2-7 better matches the DNA end. TRBV21-1 is tagged as a pseudogene. The CDR3 length is 17 residues. CDR3 sequence: CASSKRRTGGLYNEQYF. The DNA of the CDR3 is TGTGCCAGCAGCAAAAGGCGGACAGGGGGCCTCTACAATGAGCAGTACTTC.

The sample holds a few counts of this clonotype. This chain connects TRBV4-1 to TRBJ2-4; D is perhaps TRBD2 (6 bases). V shed 0 bases and J shed 9 bases, with 18 bases lying between them. The germline gives CDR1 MGHRA, CDR2 YSYEKL. There are 16 residues in the CDR3. CDR3 in DNA: TGCGCCAGCAGCCAAGATCTAAGGCTTGGAGGGCGCATTCAGTACTTC. Protein product: CASSQDLRLGGRIQYF.

The chain recombines TRBV5-1 with TRBJ1-1, with a possible D match to TRBD1 (6 bases). Between the trimmed V and J ends, which lost 0 bases and 2 bases, there was a span of 11 bases. The CDR3 sequence is 15 residues long. Germline lookup yields CDR1 SGHRS and CDR2 YFSETQ. CDR3 nucleotide sequence: TGCGCCAGCAGCTTGGATTGGGGGCCTAACACTGAAGCTTTCTTT. This gives the protein CASSLDWGPNTEAFF.

This chain connects TRBV9 to TRBJ2-3; 12 nucleotides line up with TRBD2. Germline loops: CDR1 SGDLS, CDR2 YYNGEE. Trimming removed 3 bases from V and 4 bases from J; junction bases left unmatched: 6. The CDR3 consists of 16 residues. The CDR3 sequence is CASSGRLAGDADTQYF. Written as DNA, the CDR3 is TGTGCCAGCAGCGGACGACTAGCGGGAGATGCAGATACGCAGTATTTT. Full variable domain (rest looked up from reference TRBV9 and TRBJ2-3): DSGVTQTPKHLITATGQRVTLRCSPRSGDLSVYWYQQSLDQGLQFLIQYYNGEERAKGNILERFSAQQFPDLHSELNLSSLELGDSALYFCASSGRLAGDADTQYFGPGTRLTVL.

The chain recombines TRBV3-1 with TRBJ2-1; D gene ambiguous. CDR1 LGHDT and CDR2 YNNKEL come from the germline V gene (reference sequence). V was shortened by 2 bases and J by 5 bases, with 4 bases between the two germline ends. The CDR3 runs 12 residues. The CDR3 sequence is CASSQRHNEQFF. The CDR3 nucleotides are TGTGCCAGCAGCCAAAGGCACAATGAGCAGTTCTTC.

This clonotype has more than one count but fewer than ten. The chain joins TRBV20-1 to TRBJ2-7; tentatively, D is TRBD1 (6 bases). This CDR3 contains 12 residues. Germline V gene sequence: CDR1 DFQATT, CDR2 SNEGSKA (reference sequence). V lost 6 bases and J 2 bases, leaving 11 bases between the germline ends. Here the CDR3 DNA reads TGCAGTGCAAACCGGGACACCTACGAGCAGTACTTC. Translation: CSANRDTYEQYF.

A few counts support this clonotype. The CDR3 sequence is CASSPIGNEQYF. The DNA for the CDR3 is TGTGCCAGCAGTCCGATAGGGAATGAGCAGTACTTC. The chain carries TRBV2 and TRBJ2-5; D gene unclear. Germline V lookup: CDR1 SNHLY, CDR2 FYNNEI. This CDR3 is built from 12 residues. Between the trimmed V and J ends, which lost 5 bases and 11 bases, there was a span of 15 bases. Full variable domain (outside the CDR3, taken from reference TRBV2 and TRBJ2-5): EPEVTQTPSHQVTQMGQEVILRCVPISNHLYFYWYRQILGQKVEFLVSFYNNEISEKSEIFDDQFSVERPDGSNFTLKIRSTKLEDSAMYFCASSPIGNEQYFGPGTRLLVL.

The gene calls are TRBV20-1 and TRBJ2-5, with 9 bases that match TRBD2. This CDR3 region has 15 residues. Per germline, CDR1 DFQATT and CDR2 SNEGSKA (reference sequence). Trimming at V came to 0 bases and at J to 1 base, leaving 3 bases not matched to a gene. The CDR3 region has the DNA TGCAGTGCTAGAGATGCGGGAGGGCCCCAAGAGACCCAGTACTTC. This gives the protein CSARDAGGPQETQYF.

This clonotype has a handful of counts. The chain combines TRBV6-6 with TRBJ2-3, with D possibly TRBD1 on 5 matching bases. V was clipped by 6 bases and J by 2 bases, with 15 bases between them. CDR3 length: 15 residues. CDR1 MNHNY and CDR2 SVGAGI come from the germline V gene (reference sequence). CDR3 DNA sequence: TGTGCCAGCAGACGGACATTTTCCCACACAGATACGCAGTATTTT. This gives the protein CASRRTFSHTDTQYF.

The J gene is TRBJ2-1, the V gene TRBV7-2; D may match TRBD1 or TRBD2 (7 bases each). V gave up 4 bases and J gave up 8 bases, with 21 bases separating them. The length of the CDR3 is 16 residues. Germline CDR1 is SGHTA and CDR2 is FQGNSA. Written as DNA, the CDR3 is TGTGCCAGCAGCTCATACCCATTAAGCGGGACAGATGAGCAGTTCTTC. Its protein product is CASSSYPLSGTDEQFF.

With respect to this clonotype: A read error is possible here, since a much larger clone lies one base away. The J gene is TRBJ2-1, the V gene TRBV12-3 or TRBV12-4; no clear D. The CDR3 is made up of 15 amino acids. Trimming stripped 0 bases from V and 7 bases from J, with 13 bases between. This CDR3 is CASSLARRYRNEQFF. In DNA form, the CDR3 reads TGTGCCAGCAGTTTAGCGCGTCGGTATAGAAATGAGCAGTTCTTC.

J is TRBJ1-1 and V is TRBV20-1; D is unclear. The CDR3 length is 14 residues. Trimming pared 3 bases from V and 11 bases from J, leaving 22 bases between. Germline assignment: CDR1 DFQATT and CDR2 SNEGSKA (reference sequence). The CDR3 sequence: CSASHTVGVVGAFF. The DNA for the CDR3 is TGCAGTGCTAGCCATACGGTGGGTGTAGTTGGGGCTTTCTTT.

This clonotype was seen a few times. The chain combines TRBV11-2 with TRBJ2-1; tentative D call: TRBD2 (5 bases). CDR1 and CDR2 from the germline V gene are SGHAT and FQNNGV. The CDR3 spans 14 residues. Deletions cut 4 bases from V and 5 bases from J, with 12 bases between. The CDR3 loop reads CASSSWAGNNEQFF. The CDR3 DNA is TGTGCCAGCAGCTCCTGGGCCGGGAACAATGAGCAGTTCTTC. Full variable domain (rest looked up from reference TRBV11-2 and TRBJ2-1): EAGVAQSPRYKIIEKRQSVAFWCNPISGHATLYWYQQILGQGPKLLIQFQNNGVVDDSQLPKDRFSAERLKGVDSTLKIQPAKLEDSAVYLCASSSWAGNNEQFFGPGTRLTVL.

The rearrangement links TRBV7-9 to TRBJ2-3; the match to TRBD1 covers 9 bases. Germline CDR1 reads SEHNR; CDR2 reads FQNEAQ (reference sequence). There are 16 residues in the CDR3. The V segment lost 1 base and the J segment 4 bases; nucleotides outside the gene matches: 6. This CDR3 is CASSLGEWDRADTQYF. CDR3 sequence (DNA): TGTGCCAGCAGCTTAGGGGAGTGGGACAGGGCAGATACGCAGTATTTT.